The 23 T cell receptor beta chains listed next were all sequenced from one sample in a study of T and B cells in COVID-19 patients. TRB was amplified from around 250-460 ng of blood genomic DNA. BIOMED2 TRB-A/B primer pools were used in multiplex TRB PCR. TCRdb processed the multiplex PCR reads anew with MiXCR; each CDR3 protein has one entry. Among under 15,000 distinct CDR3 sequences listed, more than 25% were seen once. Source material: blood. The receptors originated from a human donor who had recovered from COVID-19.

This clonotype was seen more than once but under ten times. The genes are TRBV30 and TRBJ2-7, with D possibly matching TRBD1 (6 bases). Trimming took 2 bases from V and 2 from J, leaving 13 bases between them. Per germline, CDR1 GTSNPN and CDR2 SVGIG (reference sequence). The CDR3 totals 14 residues. The CDR3 loop reads CAWSLETGPYEQYF. The DNA of the CDR3 is TGTGCCTGGAGTCTTGAGACAGGACCCTACGAGCAGTACTTC. Full variable domain (remainder filled in from reference TRBV30 and TRBJ2-7): SQTIHQWPATLVQPVGSPLSLECTVEGTSNPNLYWYRQAAGRGLQLLFYSVGIGQISSEVPQNLSASRPQDRQFILSSKKLLLSDSGFYLCAWSLETGPYEQYFGPGTRLTVT.

The chain joins TRBV30 to TRBJ1-1, with D possibly TRBD1 on 6 matching bases. CDR1 and CDR2 from the germline V gene are GTSNPN and SVGIG (reference sequence). The CDR3 is 15 residues long. V dropped 6 bases and J dropped 6 bases, with 23 bases sitting between them. CDR3 in DNA: TGTGCCTGCTGGATCCAGGGGCAAAGAGGCGCTGAAGCTTTCTTT. Translated: CACWIQGQRGAEAFF. Complete variable domain (other parts from reference TRBV30 and TRBJ1-1): SQTIHQWPATLVQPVGSPLSLECTVEGTSNPNLYWYRQAAGRGLQLLFYSVGIGQISSEVPQNLSASRPQDRQFILSSKKLLLSDSGFYLCACWIQGQRGAEAFFGQGTRLTVV.

This clonotype is medium-sized (0.01 to 0.1%) within its sample. V gene TRBV29-1 combines with J gene TRBJ2-2; the D call may be TRBD1 or TRBD2 (5 bases each). Germline-derived CDR1 and CDR2 are SQVTM and ANQGSEA. The CDR3 loop spans 13 amino acids. Trimming left V 6 bases short and J 4 bases short, with 12 bases between. The CDR3 DNA sequence: TGCAGCGTCGAAAGAGGGGTCACCGGGGAGCTGTTTTTT. Protein: CSVERGVTGELFF.

Concerning this clonotype itself: This may be a read error: a much more frequent sequence differs by one nucleotide. The chain joins TRBV6-5 to TRBJ2-6; perhaps TRBD1 as D (5 bases). Germline V CDR1 and CDR2: MNHEY, SVGAGI. The CDR3 contains 16 residues. Here the CDR3 DNA reads TGTGCCAGCAGCTTAACTCAGGGCTCTGGGGCCAACGTCCTGATTTTC. It is translated as CASSLTQGSGANVLIF.

The V call is TRBV7-2, the J call TRBJ1-2; possible D gene TRBD1, 5 bases. The CDR3 extends over 16 amino acids. Germline V gene data show CDR1 as SGHTA and CDR2 as FQGNSA. V was pared by 2 bases and J by 4 bases, with 17 bases between. CDR3: CASSLRGQGIFYGYTF. CDR3 nucleotides: TGTGCCAGCAGCTTACGTGGGCAGGGCATATTCTATGGCTACACCTTC.

This clonotype has only a few counts. The chain carries TRBV7-2 and TRBJ2-7, with TRBD2 matching over 12 bases. This CDR3 has 17 residues. Germline CDR1 SGHTA, CDR2 FQGNSA. V gave up 2 bases and J gave up 3 bases; unmatched junction bases: 8. The DNA for the CDR3 is TGTGCCAGCAGCTTAAAAAGGCTAGCGGGAGGGTTCTACGAGCAGTACTTC. It translates to CASSLKRLAGGFYEQYF.

This clonotype was seen ten or more times. The chain has TRBV19 and TRBJ1-5; possible D gene TRBD1, 5 bases. The length of the CDR3 is 14 residues. The V end was cut by 4 bases, the J end by 3 bases, with 10 bases between. Germline V gene sequence: CDR1 LNHDA, CDR2 SQIVND (reference sequence). The CDR3: CASSSDSLNQPQHF. CDR3 in DNA: TGTGCCAGTAGTAGTGACAGCCTCAATCAGCCCCAGCATTTT. The full variable domain, completed using reference TRBV19 and TRBJ1-5, is DGGITQSPKYLFRKEGQNVTLSCEQNLNHDAMYWYRQDPGQGLRLIYYSQIVNDFQKGDIAEGYSVSREKKESFPLTVTSAQKNPTAFYLCASSSDSLNQPQHFGDGTRLSIL.

In this sample, this clonotype turned up a few times. V is TRBV12-3 or TRBV12-4 and J is TRBJ2-2; D unresolved. V lost 6 bases and J lost 6, with 14 bases in between. The CDR3 is 14 residues long. The CDR3 nucleotides read TGTGCCAGCAGAATAGAGAATTGGGCCGGGGAGCTGTTTTTT. It is translated as CASRIENWAGELFF.

The gene calls are TRBV18 and TRBJ2-5; D is ambiguous. Germline CDR1 reads KGHSH; CDR2 reads LQKENI. The CDR3 has 14 residues. The V end was cut by 3 bases, the J end by 0 bases, with 8 bases between. The CDR3 DNA follows: TGTGCCAGCTCACCCCTAGGAGACCAAGAGACCCAGTACTTC. Translating it yields CASSPLGDQETQYF.

Relative to its sample, this clonotype is medium-sized. V and J are TRBV29-1 and TRBJ2-1; 8 positions match TRBD1. V shed 7 bases, J shed 6 bases, and the junction held 5 bases outside the gene matches. The CDR3 is 12 amino acids. Germline CDR1 SQVTM, CDR2 ANQGSEA. CDR3 in amino acids: CSGITGGNEQFF. CDR3 nucleotide sequence: TGCAGCGGGATCACAGGGGGCAATGAGCAGTTCTTC.

The chain is built from TRBV5-1 and TRBJ2-7, with 10 bases identical to TRBD1. After removal of 6 bases from V and 6 bases from J, the junction contained 9 bases not matched to a gene. This CDR3 region has 14 residues. Germline V gene data show CDR1 as SGHRS and CDR2 as YFSETQ. In DNA, the CDR3 is TGCGCCAGCAATCCCGGGACAGGGGTTCTCGAGCAGTACTTC. Translated: CASNPGTGVLEQYF.

The chain links TRBV9 to TRBJ1-4; D might be TRBD1 (5 bases). Germline V lookup: CDR1 SGDLS, CDR2 YYNGEE. This CDR3 contains 16 residues. The V gene lost 4 bases and the J gene lost 4 bases, with 17 bases spanning the gap. CDR3 nucleotides: TGTGCCAGCAGCAAGAGCGGGGCAGGGAATAATGAAAAACTGTTTTTT. This codes for CASSKSGAGNNEKLFF.

This clonotype came up many times. The chain uses TRBV30 and TRBJ2-1; possibly TRBD2 for D (6 bases). The V gene's germline CDR1 is GTSNPN and CDR2 SVGIG (reference sequence). CDR3 size: 10 residues. CDR3 sequence: CGAGLGGQFF. The CDR3 DNA reads TGTGGGGCCGGGTTGGGGGGGCAGTTCTTC.

This clonotype was counted at least ten times. The CDR3 DNA is TGTGCCAGTGGGGAGTCGACGGGGGCGACCAAAGAGACCCAGTACTTC. This translates into CASGESTGATKETQYF. This chain uses TRBV19 with TRBJ2-5; tentatively, D is TRBD1 or TRBD2 (6 bases each). Germline-derived CDR1 and CDR2 are LNHDA and SQIVND (reference sequence). The V end was cut by 8 bases, the J end by 3 bases, with 22 bases between. The CDR3 has 16 residues. Supplemented by reference TRBV19 and TRBJ2-5, the full variable domain reads DGGITQSPKYLFRKEGQNVTLSCEQNLNHDAMYWYRQDPGQGLRLIYYSQIVNDFQKGDIAEGYSVSREKKESFPLTVTSAQKNPTAFYLCASGESTGATKETQYFGPGTRLLVL.

Only one count was recorded for this clonotype. This rearrangement joins TRBV29-1 to TRBJ1-4; D is perhaps TRBD1 (5 bases). The CDR3 runs 14 residues. The germline V gene encodes CDR1 SQVTM and CDR2 ANQGSEA. Trimming shortened V by 4 bases and J by 7 bases, and 16 bases separated the two germline ends. In DNA, the CDR3 is TGCAGCGTTGTTGAGACGAGGGGCGGTGAAAAACTGTTTTTT. Translation gives CSVVETRGGEKLFF.

This clonotype has a handful of counts. The J gene is TRBJ2-5, the V gene TRBV5-6, with D possibly called TRBD1 or TRBD2 (5 bases each). Trimming removed 3 bases from V and 4 bases from J, with 16 bases in between. Germline V lookup: CDR1 SGHDT, CDR2 YYEEEE. The CDR3 length is 15 residues. The CDR3 sequence is CASSSTRWGSETQYF. DNA of the CDR3: TGTGCCAGCAGCTCCACCCGATGGGGGTCAGAGACCCAGTACTTC.

This clonotype turned up a few times. This sequence joins TRBV6-2 or TRBV6-3 and TRBJ2-1; maybe TRBD2 (6 bases). The CDR3 is made up of 11 amino acids. Trimming left V 4 bases short and J 14 bases short, with 12 bases between. CDR1 is MNHEY and CDR2 is SVGEGT in the germline V gene. CDR3 loop: CASSFGTSKFF. CDR3 sequence (DNA): TGTGCCAGCAGTTTTGGGACTTCTAAGTTCTTC.

This chain uses TRBV5-1 with TRBJ2-3; 7 bases line up with TRBD2. The CDR3 extends over 16 amino acids. V lost 0 bases, J lost 0 bases, and 4 bases stayed unmatched. Germline V gives CDR1 SGHRS, CDR2 YFSETQ. CDR3 in DNA: TGCGCCAGCAGCTTGGCTCTAGCGGCTAGCACAGATACGCAGTATTTT. Translation: CASSLALAASTDTQYF. The full variable domain, in which reference TRBV5-1 and TRBJ2-3 provide the parts outside the CDR3, is KAGVTQTPRYLIKTRGQQVTLSCSPISGHRSVSWYQQTPGQGLQFLFEYFSETQRNKGNFPGRFSGRQFSNSRSEMNVSTLELGDSALYLCASSLALAASTDTQYFGPGTRLTVL.

By share, this clonotype ranks as medium-sized. The V call is TRBV6-5, the J call TRBJ2-7, with D unclear. From germline, CDR1 is MNHEY and CDR2 SVGAGI. The CDR3 spans 15 residues. V was shortened by 4 bases and J by 5 bases, with 18 bases between the two germline ends. In DNA, the CDR3 is TGTGCCAGCAGTTTTGGACGGCGGATCAACCACGAGCAGTACTTC. This sequence encodes CASSFGRRINHEQYF.

The table lists this clonotype with many counts. The gene calls are TRBV19 and TRBJ1-1; D is undetermined. CDR1 and CDR2 from the germline V gene are LNHDA and SQIVND (reference sequence). This CDR3 has 13 amino acids. V shed 5 bases and J shed 5 bases, with 12 bases lying between them. CDR3 loop: CASSFLGGTEAFF. The CDR3 nucleotides read TGTGCCAGTAGTTTTCTGGGAGGGACTGAAGCTTTCTTT.

This clonotype is termed medium-sized. The chain joins TRBV29-1 to TRBJ2-3; D perhaps matches TRBD1 (5 bases). The CDR3 loop spans 14 amino acids. Deletions cut 6 bases from V and 4 bases from J, with 17 bases between. CDR1 is SQVTM and CDR2 is ANQGSEA in the germline V gene. CDR3 protein: CSVFGALGSDTQYF. The CDR3, as DNA: TGCAGCGTCTTTGGGGCTTTAGGTTCAGATACGCAGTATTTT.

By sample fraction, this clonotype is medium-sized. The V and J genes are TRBV13 and TRBJ2-7, with unresolved D. Germline V lookup: CDR1 PRHDT, CDR2 FYEKMQ (reference sequence). The CDR3 runs 12 residues. V shed 2 bases and J shed 3 bases, with 5 bases lying between them. This CDR3 reads CASSLRSYEQYF. The CDR3 DNA reads TGTGCCAGCAGCTTAAGGAGCTACGAGCAGTACTTC.

This clonotype was recorded at least ten times. The CDR3: CASRIRDTTYEQYF. The CDR3 region has the DNA TGTGCCAGCAGGATCCGGGACACAACCTACGAGCAGTACTTC. The chain combines TRBV5-5 with TRBJ2-7; tentatively, D is TRBD1 (6 bases). Germline V gene lookup returns CDR1 SGHKS and CDR2 YYEKEE (reference sequence). Trimming stripped 5 bases from V and 2 bases from J, with 14 bases between. The length of the CDR3 is 14 residues.